Presented here are 24 T cell receptor beta chains from one specimen sequenced in a study of shared clonotypes between healthy human individuals. Only CD45RO-negative cells positively selected for CCR7 counted as naive CD8 cells, so terminally differentiated effector memory CD45RA+ cells were excluded. Only in-frame clones appear in the TCRdb table, and some are missing; sequencing was by immunoSEQ multiplex PCR. The sample holds hundreds of thousands of clones, under 95% seen once. The sequencing input was naive CD8+ T cells sorted from blood. These receptors were collected from a man aged 25 to 45 in good health.

This sequence joins TRBV10-1 and TRBJ2-1; possibly TRBD1 or TRBD2 for D (5 bases each). Trimming took off 5 bases at V and 8 bases at J, with 16 bases between the two ends. The CDR3 has 14 amino acids. The germline gives CDR1 WNHNN, CDR2 SYGVQD (reference sequence). The CDR3 is CASSSDRDADEQFF. CDR3 DNA sequence: TGCGCCAGCAGTTCTGACCGGGACGCGGATGAGCAGTTCTTC.

The V and J genes are TRBV5-1 and TRBJ1-2; tentatively, D is TRBD1 (6 bases). V was trimmed by 4 bases and J by 4 bases, leaving 11 bases between them. The CDR3 extends over 13 amino acids. Germline CDR1 reads SGHRS; CDR2 reads YFSETQ. For the CDR3, the DNA is TGCGCCAGCAGCCCACCGGGGGCCTATGGCTACACCTTC. It codes for CASSPPGAYGYTF. The full variable domain, rest sourced from reference TRBV5-1 and TRBJ1-2, is KAGVTQTPRYLIKTRGQQVTLSCSPISGHRSVSWYQQTPGQGLQFLFEYFSETQRNKGNFPGRFSGRQFSNSRSEMNVSTLELGDSALYLCASSPPGAYGYTFGSGTRLTVV.

This chain joins TRBV7-9 and TRBJ2-1; 14 bases are shared with TRBD2. The CDR3 runs to 15 residues. V was pared by 3 bases and J by 9 bases, with 4 bases of the junction left unmatched. CDR1 is SEHNR and CDR2 is FQNEAQ in the germline V gene (reference sequence). The CDR3 nucleotides read TGTGCCAGCAGCTTGGGGGGGACTAGCGGGAGTGAGCAGTTCTTC. Protein product: CASSLGGTSGSEQFF.

Remarks on this clone: A read error may produce the germline difference seen at one junction end. The V call is TRBV28, the J call TRBJ1-1, with D unclear. CDR1 and CDR2 from the germline V gene are MDHEN and SYDVKM. CDR3 size: 13 residues. The CDR3 DNA sequence: TGTGCCAGCATCCCCCCCTCTAACAATGAAGCTTTCTTT. Its protein product is CASIPPSNNEAFF.

The chain links TRBV4-2 to TRBJ2-7, with a possible D match to TRBD1 (5 bases). Germline loops: CDR1 LGHNA, CDR2 YNFKEQ. Trimming removed 3 bases from V and 6 bases from J, with 15 bases in between. The CDR3 sequence is 14 residues long. CDR3 sequence (DNA): TGTGCCAGCAGCCACTTTAAGCAGGGTATCGAGCAGTACTTC. It is translated as CASSHFKQGIEQYF.

This rearrangement joins TRBV4-3 to TRBJ1-1, with a possible D match to TRBD1 (6 bases). Looked up from germline, CDR1 is LGHNA and CDR2 is YSLEER. CDR3 length: 14 residues. Trimming removed 0 bases at V and 4 bases at J, with 9 bases between. As DNA, the CDR3 is TGCGCCAGCAGCCAAGAAACAGGGCCCACTGAAGCTTTCTTT. Amino acid sequence: CASSQETGPTEAFF.

Details on this clone: Other DNA sequences in the same sample also yield this CDR3. The V call is TRBV7-8, the J call TRBJ2-3; D may match TRBD1 or TRBD2 (6 bases each). In germline, CDR1 is SGHVS, CDR2 FQNEAQ. The length of the CDR3 is 16 residues. With 1 base removed from V and 6 bases from J, the gap between germline ends came to 17 bases. The CDR3 protein is CASSLGRGGGTDTQYF. The CDR3 DNA reads TGTGCCAGCAGCTTAGGCAGGGGAGGTGGGACGGATACGCAGTATTTT.

J is TRBJ2-7 and V is TRBV5-1, with TRBD1 matching over 8 bases. The germline V gene encodes CDR1 SGHRS and CDR2 YFSETQ. Trimming removed 2 bases from V and 3 bases from J; junction bases left unmatched: 7. There are 15 residues in the CDR3. Here the CDR3 DNA reads TGCGCCAGCAGCTTTATGACAGGGGTGGGCTACGAGCAGTACTTC. It encodes CASSFMTGVGYEQYF. Full variable domain (rest looked up from reference TRBV5-1 and TRBJ2-7): KAGVTQTPRYLIKTRGQQVTLSCSPISGHRSVSWYQQTPGQGLQFLFEYFSETQRNKGNFPGRFSGRQFSNSRSEMNVSTLELGDSALYLCASSFMTGVGYEQYFGPGTRLTVT.

The DNA for the CDR3 is TGCGCCAGCAGCTTCATCGACAGGGTGGGGACTGAAGCTTTCTTT. Its translation is CASSFIDRVGTEAFF. The V and J genes are TRBV5-1 and TRBJ1-1; TRBD1 agrees at 7 bases. J was trimmed by 5 bases and V by 2 bases; bases with no gene match: 9. This CDR3 has 15 residues. Germline loops: CDR1 SGHRS, CDR2 YFSETQ. The whole variable domain, remainder taken from reference TRBV5-1 and TRBJ1-1, is KAGVTQTPRYLIKTRGQQVTLSCSPISGHRSVSWYQQTPGQGLQFLFEYFSETQRNKGNFPGRFSGRQFSNSRSEMNVSTLELGDSALYLCASSFIDRVGTEAFFGQGTRLTVV.

The chain joins TRBV19 to TRBJ2-1, with unresolved D. Germline CDR1 reads LNHDA; CDR2 reads SQIVND (reference sequence). The V end was cut by 4 bases, the J end by 9 bases, with 7 bases between. The CDR3 contains 11 residues. The CDR3 loop is CASSNMVEQFF. Written as DNA, the CDR3 is TGTGCCAGTAGTAATATGGTTGAGCAGTTCTTC.

The genes are TRBV5-4 and TRBJ1-2; D is uncertain. The CDR3 totals 12 residues. Germline loops: CDR1 SGHNT, CDR2 YYREEE (reference sequence). V gave up 2 bases and J gave up 5 bases, with 7 bases separating them. The CDR3 bases are TGTGCCAGCAGCTTCGGCACTTATGGCTACACCTTC. This gives the protein CASSFGTYGYTF.

V and J are TRBV14 and TRBJ1-1, with D possibly TRBD1 on 5 matching bases. Germline V lookup: CDR1 SGHDN, CDR2 FVKESK. The CDR3 runs 16 residues. V was pared by 3 bases and J by 1 base, with 15 bases between. CDR3 region: CASSQPGDGRNTEAFF. The CDR3 nucleotides read TGTGCCAGCAGCCAGCCGGGGGACGGGAGGAACACTGAAGCTTTCTTT.

The genes are TRBV5-5 and TRBJ2-7, with 8 positions matching TRBD2. Germline trimming cut 0 bases from V and 7 bases from J; bases unmatched to any gene: 9. The CDR3 length is 15 residues. The germline CDR1 and CDR2 sequences are SGHKS and YYEKEE (reference sequence). CDR3 in DNA: TGTGCCAGCAGCTTGGGGACTAGCCTCTACCTGGAGCAGTACTTC. Translation gives CASSLGTSLYLEQYF.

V is TRBV7-8 and J is TRBJ1-2; the match to TRBD1 covers 9 bases. V was clipped by 3 bases and J by 6 bases; unmatched bases: 11. This CDR3 is built from 16 residues. Germline assignment: CDR1 SGHVS and CDR2 FQNEAQ. The CDR3 sequence is CASSFPGTGPSHGYTF. The CDR3 nucleotides are TGTGCCAGCAGCTTCCCCGGGACAGGGCCATCCCATGGCTACACCTTC.

The J gene is TRBJ1-3, the V gene TRBV25-1, with D hard to call. The CDR3 is made up of 13 amino acids. V dropped 4 bases and J dropped 4 bases, with 8 bases sitting between them. CDR1 and CDR2 (germline): MGHDK, SYGVNS. The CDR3 loop reads CASSAPGGNTIYF. DNA of the CDR3: TGTGCCAGCAGTGCTCCCGGCGGAAACACCATATATTTT.

CDR3 DNA sequence: TGTGCCAGCAGCGTAGACGGAAGCCACGAGCAGTACTTC. It is translated as CASSVDGSHEQYF. The genes are TRBV9 and TRBJ2-7; D is unresolved. Trimming took 0 bases from V and 5 from J, leaving 9 bases between them. This CDR3 spans 13 amino acids. From germline, CDR1 is SGDLS and CDR2 YYNGEE.

This chain joins TRBV9 and TRBJ2-2; the D call may be TRBD1 or TRBD2 (6 bases each). CDR3 size: 18 residues. V was clipped by 4 bases and J by 4 bases, with 23 bases between them. Germline V gene lookup returns CDR1 SGDLS and CDR2 YYNGEE. The CDR3 loop reads CASSPSPTLSGATGELFF. The CDR3 nucleotides are TGTGCCAGCAGCCCCTCCCCTACTTTATCGGGGGCCACCGGGGAGCTGTTTTTT.

This rearrangement joins TRBV15 to TRBJ2-1; 7 bases line up with TRBD2. CDR3 length equals 17 residues. Unmatched junction bases numbered 11, after V lost 4 bases and J lost 2 bases. CDR1 is LNHNV, CDR2 YYDKDF, per germline (reference sequence). The CDR3 nucleotides are TGTGCCACCAGCACTATGGGTGCGGGAGCCCCCTACAATGAGCAGTTCTTC. Protein: CATSTMGAGAPYNEQFF.

This sequence joins TRBV27 and TRBJ2-7; 10 bases are shared with TRBD1. J was trimmed by 4 bases and V by 2 bases; bases with no gene match: 8. This CDR3 spans 16 amino acids. The V gene's germline CDR1 is MNHEY and CDR2 SMNVEV (reference sequence). DNA for the CDR3: TGTGCCAGCAGTTTAGGGCAGGGACAGGGGATTTACGAGCAGTACTTC. Translation gives CASSLGQGQGIYEQYF.

The chain has TRBV11-2 and TRBJ2-3; possible D gene TRBD1, 6 bases. Trimming removed 5 bases from V and 4 bases from J, with 16 bases in between. CDR3 length: 15 residues. CDR1 and CDR2 (germline): SGHAT, FQNNGV. CDR3 DNA: TGTGCCAGCAGCCCCGGGACAACCACAGCAGATACGCAGTATTTT. Encoded protein: CASSPGTTTADTQYF.

In DNA form, the CDR3 reads TGTGCCAGCAGGTCTAGCGGCGATAGCTCCTACAATGAGCAGTTCTTC. Translated: CASRSSGDSSYNEQFF. The chain has TRBV27 and TRBJ2-1; 7 bases fit TRBD2. The germline V gene encodes CDR1 MNHEY and CDR2 SMNVEV (reference sequence). The CDR3 has 16 amino acids. J lost 0 bases, V lost 6 bases, and 8 bases had no gene match.

The J gene is TRBJ2-5, the V gene TRBV7-9; the match to TRBD1 covers 7 bases. The CDR3 extends over 14 amino acids. The germline CDR1 and CDR2 sequences are SEHNR and FQNEAQ (reference sequence). V lost 5 bases and J lost 1; bases outside the gene matches: 4. DNA for the CDR3: TGTGCCAGCAGCAATCCAGGGGGCCAAGAGACCCAGTACTTC. The encoded protein is CASSNPGGQETQYF.

This clone has only one observation. The chain has TRBV28 and TRBJ1-3; unclear D gene. Looked up from germline, CDR1 is MDHEN and CDR2 is SYDVKM. Trimming shortened V by 6 bases and J by 2 bases, and 14 bases separated the two germline ends. The CDR3 contains 15 residues. The DNA for the CDR3 is TGTGCCAGCAGGGCTACGGTTGCAACTGGAAACACCATATATTTT. Amino acid sequence: CASRATVATGNTIYF. Filled out from reference TRBV28 and TRBJ1-3, the complete variable domain reads DVKVTQSSRYLVKRTGEKVFLECVQDMDHENMFWYRQDPGLGLRLIYFSYDVKMKEKGDIPEGYSVSREKKERFSLILESASTNQTSMYLCASRATVATGNTIYFGEGSWLTVV.

V and J are TRBV5-4 and TRBJ2-7; TRBD1 agrees at 9 bases. The CDR3 consists of 13 residues. Germline assignment: CDR1 SGHNT and CDR2 YYREEE (reference sequence). Unmatched junction bases numbered 4, after V lost 4 bases and J lost 5 bases. As DNA, the CDR3 is TGTGCCAGCAGCCCGGGACAGGGCGACGAGCAGTACTTC. It translates to CASSPGQGDEQYF.